This TCR beta chain was sequenced for a study of blood T cells in healthy people across ages. Study-level findings and limits: Donor CMV status, an unknown factor, possibly confounded changes in expanded clonotypes.

Primed by a sample-barcoded 5' primer and a J-beta primer mix, a second PCR proceeded for about 6 to 11 cycles. At least 2.5 million CDR3-containing paired-end reads were obtained per sample. Using its own MiXCR run on the 5' RACE reads, TCRdb lists one record per CDR3 protein. The sample gives around 900,000 distinct CDR3 sequences, approximately 50% of which show up once; about 22% is in the top ten. The V segment lost 4 bases and the J segment 8 bases; nucleotides outside the gene matches: 15. Germline V gene lookup returns CDR1 SGHRS and CDR2 YFSETQ. This CDR3 spans 16 amino acids. Regarding this clonotype: What it binds is unknown.

The TCR comes from a woman aged 60 to 75 in good health. V gene TRBV5-1 combines with J gene TRBJ2-1, with 7 bases matching TRBD2. The sample consisted of blood. CDR3 coding DNA: TGCGCCAGCAGCCTGGGGGGGGGGACGGCAATCGATGAGCAGTTCTTC. It yields the protein CASSLGGGTAIDEQFF.